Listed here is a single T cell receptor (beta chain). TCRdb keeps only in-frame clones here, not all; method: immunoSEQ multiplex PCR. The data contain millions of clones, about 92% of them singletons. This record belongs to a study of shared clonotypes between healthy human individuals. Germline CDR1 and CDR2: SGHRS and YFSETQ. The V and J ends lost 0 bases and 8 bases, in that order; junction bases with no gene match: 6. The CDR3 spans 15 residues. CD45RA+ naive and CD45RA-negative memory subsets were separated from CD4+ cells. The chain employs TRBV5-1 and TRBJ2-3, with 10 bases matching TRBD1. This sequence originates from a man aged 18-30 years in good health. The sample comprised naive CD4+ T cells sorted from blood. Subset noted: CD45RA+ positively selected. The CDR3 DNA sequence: TGCGCCAGCAGCTTGGGCGGGACAGGGGTCCGTACGCAGTATTTT. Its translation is CASSLGGTGVRTQYF. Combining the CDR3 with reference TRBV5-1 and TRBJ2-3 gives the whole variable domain KAGVTQTPRYLIKTRGQQVTLSCSPISGHRSVSWYQQTPGQGLQFLFEYFSETQRNKGNFPGRFSGRQFSNSRSEMNVSTLELGDSALYLCASSLGGTGVRTQYFGPGTRLTVL.